A single sample is the source of the 24 T cell receptor beta chains below, sequenced in a study of T cell responses to AZD1222 COVID-19 vaccine. TCRdb's table, derived via immunoSEQ multiplex PCR, lists solely in-frame clones and lacks some. The sample holds about 100,000 clones, about nine tenths seen once. The sequencing used peripheral blood, collected on day 0 of AZD1222 vaccination. These receptors were taken from an adult in good health.

This rearrangement joins TRBV5-1 to TRBJ2-2; no clear D gene. Trimming took 0 bases from V and 0 from J, leaving 6 bases between them. Germline V lookup: CDR1 SGHRS, CDR2 YFSETQ. CDR3 length equals 15 residues. CDR3: CASSLAGANTGELFF. CDR3 DNA: TGCGCCAGCAGCTTGGCAGGAGCGAACACCGGGGAGCTGTTTTTT.

V and J are TRBV6-1 and TRBJ2-7; TRBD2 agrees at 8 bases. Per germline, CDR1 MNHNS and CDR2 SASEGT. The CDR3 contains 15 residues. With V trimmed by 2 bases and J by 9 bases, 12 bases remained unmatched. The CDR3 region has the DNA TGTGCCAGCAGTGAACGGCCAGACGAAGCGGGAGCGCAGTACTTC. It is translated as CASSERPDEAGAQYF.

The chain has TRBV12-3 or TRBV12-4 and TRBJ1-5, with TRBD1 as a possible D gene (5 bases). Trimming left V 5 bases short and J 3 bases short, with 8 bases between. The CDR3 sequence is 13 residues long. The CDR3 spells CASSRGPNQPQHF. The CDR3 DNA follows: TGTGCCAGCAGTAGGGGACCCAATCAGCCCCAGCATTTT.

The chain links TRBV5-5 to TRBJ2-3, with TRBD2 matching over 7 bases. Germline-derived CDR1 and CDR2 are SGHKS and YYEKEE (reference sequence). CDR3 length: 19 residues. The V segment lost 6 bases and the J segment 2 bases; nucleotides outside the gene matches: 21. The CDR3 sequence: CASTPFRAHQRDPTDTQYF. The CDR3 DNA reads as TGTGCCAGCACCCCCTTTCGGGCCCACCAGCGGGATCCCACAGATACGCAGTATTTT.

The chain recombines TRBV9 with TRBJ1-1; D may be TRBD1 (5 bases). Trimming removed 2 bases at V and 1 base at J, with 18 bases between. Germline loops: CDR1 SGDLS, CDR2 YYNGEE. There are 17 residues in the CDR3. The CDR3 protein is CASSVFSGDIPNTEAFF. As DNA, the CDR3 is TGTGCCAGCAGCGTTTTCTCGGGGGATATCCCGAACACTGAAGCTTTCTTT.

The chain carries TRBV5-4 and TRBJ2-2; 9 bases fit TRBD2. In germline, CDR1 is SGHNT, CDR2 YYREEE (reference sequence). CDR3 length: 17 residues. Trimming took 2 bases from V and 5 from J; bases not matched to a gene: 10. CDR3 in amino acids: CASSFPSGREGTGELFF. The CDR3, as DNA: TGTGCCAGCAGCTTTCCCTCGGGGCGGGAGGGGACCGGGGAGCTGTTTTTT.

The rearrangement links TRBV29-1 to TRBJ1-2; D remains ambiguous. The germline V gene encodes CDR1 SQVTM and CDR2 ANQGSEA. The ends were cut back, 4 bases at V and 7 bases at J, with 1 base in the middle. This CDR3 spans 8 amino acids. CDR3 bases: TGCAGCGTTGGTGGCTACACCTTC. Protein: CSVGGYTF.

The chain couples TRBV2 to TRBJ1-5; TRBD1 agrees at 9 bases. The CDR3 has 15 residues. V lost 6 bases and J lost 3; bases outside the gene matches: 6. Germline values: CDR1 SNHLY, CDR2 FYNNEI. CDR3 coding DNA: TGTGCCAGCAGAGACAACAGGGGGCTCAATCAGCCCCAGCATTTT. It is translated as CASRDNRGLNQPQHF. The complete variable domain, with remaining parts taken from reference TRBV2 and TRBJ1-5, reads EPEVTQTPSHQVTQMGQEVILRCVPISNHLYFYWYRQILGQKVEFLVSFYNNEISEKSEIFDDQFSVERPDGSNFTLKIRSTKLEDSAMYFCASRDNRGLNQPQHFGDGTRLSIL.

The rearrangement uses TRBV6-2 or TRBV6-3 and TRBJ2-4; 15 positions agree with TRBD2. The CDR3 runs 17 residues. The V segment lost 6 bases and the J segment 9 bases; nucleotides outside the gene matches: 12. In germline, CDR1 is MNHEY, CDR2 SVGEGT. The CDR3 is CASSHTGTSGRRGIQYF. The CDR3 nucleotides read TGTGCCAGCAGCCATACCGGGACTAGCGGGAGGAGAGGCATTCAGTACTTC.

The count of this clone is one. The rearrangement joins TRBV10-3 to TRBJ2-1; TRBD2 matches 7 bases. From germline, CDR1 is ENHRY and CDR2 SYGVKD. V shed 6 bases, J shed 5 bases, and the junction held 4 bases outside the gene matches. The CDR3 is 13 amino acids. The CDR3 sequence: CAIRAGDDNEQFF. The CDR3 DNA reads as TGTGCCATCAGGGCGGGGGACGACAATGAGCAGTTCTTC.

This sequence joins TRBV4-1 and TRBJ1-2; D is perhaps TRBD1 (5 bases). V was trimmed by 3 bases and J by 7 bases, leaving 18 bases between them. CDR3 length equals 15 residues. CDR1 and CDR2 (germline): MGHRA, YSYEKL. CDR3 DNA sequence: TGCGCCAGCAGCCACACCTACATGGGGACGAGTGGCTACACCTTC. This encodes CASSHTYMGTSGYTF.

The CDR3 is CASSLGRLKLFNSYEQYF. Written as DNA, the CDR3 is TGTGCCAGCAGCTTGGGAAGGCTTAAGTTGTTTAACTCCTACGAGCAGTACTTC. The genes are TRBV5-6 and TRBJ2-7; D ambiguous. The CDR3 is 18 residues long. CDR1 is SGHDT and CDR2 is YYEEEE in the germline V gene. V gave up 0 bases and J gave up 0 bases, with 19 bases separating them.

V gene TRBV5-1 combines with J gene TRBJ1-2; D is perhaps TRBD1 (5 bases). CDR3 length equals 14 residues. Germline-derived CDR1 and CDR2 are SGHRS and YFSETQ. With 0 bases removed from V and 9 bases from J, the gap between germline ends came to 15 bases. DNA of the CDR3: TGCGCCAGCAGCTTGGAGCGACAGTGGCATAGCTACACCTTC. Protein product: CASSLERQWHSYTF.

V is TRBV9 and J is TRBJ1-1, with D perhaps matching TRBD1 (6 bases). This CDR3 region has 13 residues. The V gene's germline CDR1 is SGDLS and CDR2 YYNGEE. V lost 4 bases and J lost 2, with 9 bases in between. The CDR3 reads CASSRDTNTEAFF. The CDR3 bases are TGTGCCAGCAGCAGGGACACAAACACTGAAGCTTTCTTT.

In its sample, this clone was seen once. The chain recombines TRBV27 with TRBJ1-2; 9 positions match TRBD1. This CDR3 region has 16 residues. The V and J ends lost 5 bases and 8 bases, in that order; junction bases with no gene match: 15. CDR1 MNHEY and CDR2 SMNVEV come from the germline V gene (reference sequence). CDR3 DNA: TGTGCCAGCAGTCTTAACAGGGGGCCCGACCGTAGGGGCTACACCTTC. Its protein product is CASSLNRGPDRRGYTF.

The chain links TRBV7-3 to TRBJ2-6; no clear D. V dropped 5 bases and J dropped 0 bases, with 17 bases sitting between them. The CDR3 covers 18 residues. Looked up from germline, CDR1 is SGHTA and CDR2 is FQGTGA. CDR3 residues: CASSHPQGPFSGANVLTF. For the CDR3, the DNA is TGTGCCAGCAGCCACCCCCAAGGACCCTTCTCTGGGGCCAACGTCCTGACTTTC.

This sequence joins TRBV6-2 or TRBV6-3 and TRBJ2-7; 8 bases fit TRBD2. The germline CDR1 and CDR2 sequences are MNHEY and SVGEGT. The CDR3 extends over 16 amino acids. Trimming at V came to 6 bases and at J to 4 bases, leaving 14 bases not matched to a gene. The CDR3 region has the DNA TGTGCCAGCAGCGAGCTATACGGGAGGGATTTATACGAGCAGTACTTC. The encoded protein is CASSELYGRDLYEQYF.

V gene TRBV14 combines with J gene TRBJ2-3; weak D call: TRBD2 (6 bases). V lost 4 bases, J lost 1 base, and 21 bases lay in between. Germline CDR1 and CDR2: SGHDN and FVKESK. The CDR3 totals 18 residues. Here the CDR3 reads CASSPNPPGVRGTDTQYF. Written as DNA, the CDR3 is TGTGCCAGCAGCCCGAACCCTCCGGGGGTAAGAGGCACAGATACGCAGTATTTT.

V usage is TRBV7-9 and J usage is TRBJ1-2; maybe TRBD1 (6 bases). The CDR3 is 16 amino acids. Trimming shortened V by 5 bases and J by 7 bases, and 23 bases separated the two germline ends. The V gene's germline CDR1 is SEHNR and CDR2 FQNEAQ (reference sequence). CDR3 loop: CASSPFFTGLHLGYTF. CDR3 nucleotide sequence: TGTGCCAGCAGCCCTTTTTTTACAGGGTTGCATCTTGGCTACACCTTC.

This clone showed up just once. The chain is built from TRBV6-4 and TRBJ2-3, with 8 bases matching TRBD2. J was trimmed by 4 bases and V by 5 bases; bases with no gene match: 8. The CDR3 length is 15 residues. Germline lookup yields CDR1 MRHNA and CDR2 SNTAGT. The DNA for the CDR3 is TGTGCCAGCAGTCGGAGCGGGAGTCCCGCAGATACGCAGTATTTT. Translation gives CASSRSGSPADTQYF.

Worth noting for this clone: This sample includes further DNA sequences coding for the same CDR3. This chain connects TRBV2 to TRBJ2-5, with no clear D. The CDR3 runs 14 residues. CDR1 SNHLY and CDR2 FYNNEI come from the germline V gene. V was pared by 4 bases and J by 2 bases, with 11 bases between. The CDR3 region has the DNA TGTGCCAGCAGTGTCCGGACCTCACAAGAGACCCAGTACTTC. It specifies CASSVRTSQETQYF. Complete variable domain (other parts from reference TRBV2 and TRBJ2-5): EPEVTQTPSHQVTQMGQEVILRCVPISNHLYFYWYRQILGQKVEFLVSFYNNEISEKSEIFDDQFSVERPDGSNFTLKIRSTKLEDSAMYFCASSVRTSQETQYFGPGTRLLVL.

V is TRBV5-8 and J is TRBJ2-5; D gene ambiguous. V shed 4 bases and J shed 3 bases, with 4 bases lying between them. The germline V gene encodes CDR1 SGHTS and CDR2 YDEGEE. The CDR3 runs 11 residues. CDR3 sequence: CASSRKETQYF. CDR3 DNA: TGTGCCAGCAGCCGAAAAGAGACCCAGTACTTC.

The V call is TRBV2, the J call TRBJ1-4; D is perhaps TRBD1 (5 bases). V lost 8 bases and J lost 14, with 18 bases in between. The CDR3 length is 12 residues. Germline V gene data show CDR1 as SNHLY and CDR2 as FYNNEI. Here the CDR3 DNA reads TGTGCCAGCGGCTCGGGGACCCCCGGGCTGTTTTTT. This codes for CASGSGTPGLFF. Based on the CDR3 plus reference TRBV2 and TRBJ1-4, the full variable domain is EPEVTQTPSHQVTQMGQEVILRCVPISNHLYFYWYRQILGQKVEFLVSFYNNEISEKSEIFDDQFSVERPDGSNFTLKIRSTKLEDSAMYFCASGSGTPGLFFGSGTQLSVL.

This CDR3 is CASSSTADTSYNEQFF. The CDR3 DNA reads TGTGCCAGCAGTTCCACAGCGGATACCAGTTACAATGAGCAGTTCTTC. The rearrangement uses TRBV27 and TRBJ2-1; D possibly corresponds to TRBD2 (5 bases). CDR1 is MNHEY and CDR2 is SMNVEV in the germline V gene (reference sequence). The CDR3 runs 16 residues. Trimming took off 4 bases at V and 4 bases at J, with 17 bases between the two ends.